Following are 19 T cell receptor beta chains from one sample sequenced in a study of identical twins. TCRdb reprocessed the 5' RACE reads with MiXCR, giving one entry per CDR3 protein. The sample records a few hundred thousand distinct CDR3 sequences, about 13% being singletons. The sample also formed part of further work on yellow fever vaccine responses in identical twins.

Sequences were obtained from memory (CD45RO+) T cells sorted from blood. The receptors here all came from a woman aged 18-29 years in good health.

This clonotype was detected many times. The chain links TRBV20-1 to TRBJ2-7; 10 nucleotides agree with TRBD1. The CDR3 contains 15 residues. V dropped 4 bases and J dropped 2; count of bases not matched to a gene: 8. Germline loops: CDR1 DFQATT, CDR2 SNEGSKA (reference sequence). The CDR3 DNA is TGCAGTGCTAACCCAGGACAGGGGGACACCTACGAGCAGTACTTC. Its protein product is CSANPGQGDTYEQYF.

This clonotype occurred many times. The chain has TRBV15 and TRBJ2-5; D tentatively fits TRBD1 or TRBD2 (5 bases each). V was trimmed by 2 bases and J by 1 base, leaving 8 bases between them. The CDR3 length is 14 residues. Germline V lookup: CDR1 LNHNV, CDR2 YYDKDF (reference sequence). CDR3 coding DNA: TGTGCCACCAGCAGAAGGGACCTCCAAGAGACCCAGTACTTC. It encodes CATSRRDLQETQYF.

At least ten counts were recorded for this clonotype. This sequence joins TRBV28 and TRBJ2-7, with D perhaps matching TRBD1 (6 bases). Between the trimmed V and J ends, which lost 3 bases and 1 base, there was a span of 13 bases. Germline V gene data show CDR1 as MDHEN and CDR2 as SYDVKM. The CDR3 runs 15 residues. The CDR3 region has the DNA TGTGCCAGCAGTTTGGTCGACAGGACGTCCTACGAGCAGTACTTC. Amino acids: CASSLVDRTSYEQYF.

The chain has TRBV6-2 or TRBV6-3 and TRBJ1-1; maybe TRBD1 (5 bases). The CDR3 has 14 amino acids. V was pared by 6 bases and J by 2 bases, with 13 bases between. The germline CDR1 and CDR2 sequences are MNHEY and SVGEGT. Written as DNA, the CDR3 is TGTGCCAGCAGCTCCCGCGGGGGAAACACTGAAGCTTTCTTT. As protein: CASSSRGGNTEAFF.

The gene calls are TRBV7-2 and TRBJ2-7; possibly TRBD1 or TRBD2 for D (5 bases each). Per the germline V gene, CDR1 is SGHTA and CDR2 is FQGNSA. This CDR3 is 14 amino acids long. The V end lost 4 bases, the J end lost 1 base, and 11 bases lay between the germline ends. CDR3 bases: TGTGCCAGCAGCTCGGGACGGAAATCCTACGAGCAGTACTTC. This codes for CASSSGRKSYEQYF.

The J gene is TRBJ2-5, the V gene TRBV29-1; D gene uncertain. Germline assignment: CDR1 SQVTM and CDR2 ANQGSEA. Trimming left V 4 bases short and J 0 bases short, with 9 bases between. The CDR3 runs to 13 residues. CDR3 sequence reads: CSVGGPYQETQYF. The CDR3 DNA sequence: TGCAGCGTTGGGGGTCCGTACCAAGAGACCCAGTACTTC. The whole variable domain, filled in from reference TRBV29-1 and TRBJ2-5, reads SAVISQKPSRDICQRGTSLTIQCQVDSQVTMMFWYRQQPGQSLTLIATANQGSEATYESGFVIDKFPISRPNLTFSTLTVSNMSPEDSSIYLCSVGGPYQETQYFGPGTRLLVL.

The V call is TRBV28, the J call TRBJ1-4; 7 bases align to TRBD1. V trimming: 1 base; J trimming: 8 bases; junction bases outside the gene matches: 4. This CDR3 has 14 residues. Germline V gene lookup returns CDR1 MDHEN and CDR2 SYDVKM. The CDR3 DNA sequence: TGTGCCAGCAGTTTATTGAGGGACAGAGAAAAACTGTTTTTT. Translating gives CASSLLRDREKLFF.

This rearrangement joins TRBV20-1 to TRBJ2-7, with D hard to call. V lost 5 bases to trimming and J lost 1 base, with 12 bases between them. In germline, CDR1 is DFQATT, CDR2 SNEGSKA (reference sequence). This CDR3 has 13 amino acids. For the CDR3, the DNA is TGCAGTGCTCGCGGACCCTCATCCTACGAGCAGTACTTC. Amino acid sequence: CSARGPSSYEQYF.

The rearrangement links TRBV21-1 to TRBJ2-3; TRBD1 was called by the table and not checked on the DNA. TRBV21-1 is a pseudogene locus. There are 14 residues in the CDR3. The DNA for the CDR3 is TGTGCCAGCAGCAATAAGGGGGCAATAGATACGCAGTATTTT. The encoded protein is CASSNKGAIDTQYF.

CDR3 bases: TGCGCCAGCAGCCAAGATAAGGGGTGGCACTACGAGCAGTACTTC. Protein: CASSQDKGWHYEQYF. This chain connects TRBV4-3 to TRBJ2-7, with a tentative D call TRBD1 (5 bases). The CDR3 runs to 15 residues. CDR1 and CDR2 (germline): LGHNA, YSLEER. V lost 0 bases to trimming and J lost 3 bases, with 12 bases between them.

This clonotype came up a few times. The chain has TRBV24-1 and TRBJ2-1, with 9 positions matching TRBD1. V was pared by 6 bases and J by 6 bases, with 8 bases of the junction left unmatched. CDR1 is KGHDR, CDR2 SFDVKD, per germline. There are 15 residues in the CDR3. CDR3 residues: CATSTRDRASNEQFF. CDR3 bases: TGTGCCACCAGTACCCGGGACAGGGCGAGCAATGAGCAGTTCTTC.

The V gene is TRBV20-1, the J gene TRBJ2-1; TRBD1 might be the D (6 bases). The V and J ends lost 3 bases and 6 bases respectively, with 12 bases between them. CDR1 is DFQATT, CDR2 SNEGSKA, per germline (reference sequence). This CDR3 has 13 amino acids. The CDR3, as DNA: TGCAGTGCTAGCCAGGGGAGAGGCAATGAGCAGTTCTTC. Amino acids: CSASQGRGNEQFF.

CDR3 residues: CASRPGDFYGYTF. The CDR3 nucleotides read TGTGCCAGCAGGCCAGGGGACTTTTATGGCTACACCTTC. The gene calls are TRBV2 and TRBJ1-2, with TRBD1 as a possible D gene (6 bases). The CDR3 extends over 13 amino acids. Germline CDR1 and CDR2: SNHLY and FYNNEI. V was cut by 6 bases and J by 5 bases, with 13 bases left in between.

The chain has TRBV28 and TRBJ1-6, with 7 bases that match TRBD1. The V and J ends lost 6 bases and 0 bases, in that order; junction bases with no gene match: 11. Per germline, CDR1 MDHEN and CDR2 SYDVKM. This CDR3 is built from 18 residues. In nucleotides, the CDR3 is TGTGCCAGCAGGGGGGGACAGTCACCAAGCTCCTATAATTCACCCCTCCACTTT. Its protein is CASRGGQSPSSYNSPLHF.

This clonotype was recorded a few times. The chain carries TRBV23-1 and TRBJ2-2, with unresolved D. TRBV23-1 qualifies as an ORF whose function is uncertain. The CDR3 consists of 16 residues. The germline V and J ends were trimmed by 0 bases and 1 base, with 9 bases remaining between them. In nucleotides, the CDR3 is TGCGCCAGCAGTCAATCGGCATTCCGGAACACCGGGGAGCTGTTTTTT. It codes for CASSQSAFRNTGELFF.

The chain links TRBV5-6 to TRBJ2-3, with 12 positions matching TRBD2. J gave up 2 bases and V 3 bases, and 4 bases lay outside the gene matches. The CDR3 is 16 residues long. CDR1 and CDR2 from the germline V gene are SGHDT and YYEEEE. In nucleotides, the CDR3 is TGTGCCAGCAGCTCGGGACTAGCGGGTATCACAGATACGCAGTATTTT. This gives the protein CASSSGLAGITDTQYF.

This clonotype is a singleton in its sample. CDR3 residues: CSARRTSGYNEQFF. In DNA, the CDR3 is TGCAGTGCTAGGAGGACTAGCGGTTACAATGAGCAGTTCTTC. The rearrangement links TRBV20-1 to TRBJ2-1; 10 nucleotides align to TRBD2. J lost 4 bases, V lost 3 bases, and 3 bases had no gene match. The CDR3 is made up of 14 amino acids. Germline CDR1 and CDR2: DFQATT and SNEGSKA (reference sequence).

This CDR3 is CASSYKDNTEAFF. CDR3 bases: TGCGCCAGCAGCTATAAGGACAACACTGAAGCTTTCTTT. The chain uses TRBV5-1 and TRBJ1-1; no clear D gene. V was clipped by 3 bases and J by 2 bases, with 8 bases between them. The CDR3 has 13 amino acids. Germline CDR1 reads SGHRS; CDR2 reads YFSETQ.

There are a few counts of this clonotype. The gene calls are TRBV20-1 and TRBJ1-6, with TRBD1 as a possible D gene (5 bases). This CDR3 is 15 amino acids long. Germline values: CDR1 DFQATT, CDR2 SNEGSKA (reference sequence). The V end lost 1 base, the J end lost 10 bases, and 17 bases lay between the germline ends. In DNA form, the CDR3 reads TGCAGTGCTAGAGTGGTATCCCAACGGGGCTCACCCCTCCACTTT. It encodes CSARVVSQRGSPLHF.